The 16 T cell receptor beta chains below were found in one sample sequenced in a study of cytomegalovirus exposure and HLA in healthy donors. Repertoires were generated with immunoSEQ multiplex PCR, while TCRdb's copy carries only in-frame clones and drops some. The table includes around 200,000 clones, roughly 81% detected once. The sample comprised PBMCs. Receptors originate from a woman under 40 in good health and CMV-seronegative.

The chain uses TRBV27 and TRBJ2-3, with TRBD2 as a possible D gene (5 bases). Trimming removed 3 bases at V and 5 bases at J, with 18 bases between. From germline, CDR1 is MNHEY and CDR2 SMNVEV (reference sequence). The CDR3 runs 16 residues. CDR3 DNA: TGTGCCAGCAGTTTCGGACTCCTTCGGGTAGGAGATACGCAGTATTTT. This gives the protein CASSFGLLRVGDTQYF.

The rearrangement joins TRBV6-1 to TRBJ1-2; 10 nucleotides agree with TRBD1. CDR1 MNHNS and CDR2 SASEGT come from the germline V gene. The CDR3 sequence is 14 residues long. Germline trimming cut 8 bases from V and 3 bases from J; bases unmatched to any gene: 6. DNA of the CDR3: TGTGCCAGCTCGCAGGGACAGGGGTACTATGGCTACACCTTC. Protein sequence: CASSQGQGYYGYTF.

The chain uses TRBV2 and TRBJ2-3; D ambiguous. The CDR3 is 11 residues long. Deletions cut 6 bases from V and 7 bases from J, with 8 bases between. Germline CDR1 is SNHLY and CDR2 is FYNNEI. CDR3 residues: CASSVTNTQYF. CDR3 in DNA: TGTGCCAGCAGCGTCACTAATACGCAGTATTTT.

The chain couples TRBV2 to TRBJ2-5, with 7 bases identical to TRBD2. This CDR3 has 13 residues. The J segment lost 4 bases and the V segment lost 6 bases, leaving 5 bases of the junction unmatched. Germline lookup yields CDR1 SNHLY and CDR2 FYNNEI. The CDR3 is CASSGTNRETQYF. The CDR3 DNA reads TGTGCCAGCAGCGGGACTAACCGAGAGACCCAGTACTTC.

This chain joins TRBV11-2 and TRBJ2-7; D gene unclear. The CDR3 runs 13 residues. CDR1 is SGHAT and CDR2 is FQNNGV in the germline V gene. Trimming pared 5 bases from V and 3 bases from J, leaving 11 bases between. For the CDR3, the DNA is TGTGCCAGCAGCCCTACGATATACTACGAGCAGTACTTC. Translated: CASSPTIYYEQYF.

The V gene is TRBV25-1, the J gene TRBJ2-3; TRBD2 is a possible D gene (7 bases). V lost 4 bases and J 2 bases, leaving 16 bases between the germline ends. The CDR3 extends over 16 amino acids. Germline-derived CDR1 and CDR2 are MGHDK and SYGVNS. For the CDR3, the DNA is TGTGCCAGCAGTGCCGGGGGGCGACCCCACACAGATACGCAGTATTTT. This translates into CASSAGGRPHTDTQYF.

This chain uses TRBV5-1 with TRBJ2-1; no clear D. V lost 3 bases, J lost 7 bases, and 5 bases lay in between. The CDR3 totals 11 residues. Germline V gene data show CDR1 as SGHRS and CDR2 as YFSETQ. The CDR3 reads CASSSGNEQFF. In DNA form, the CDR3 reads TGCGCCAGCAGCTCCGGGAATGAGCAGTTCTTC.

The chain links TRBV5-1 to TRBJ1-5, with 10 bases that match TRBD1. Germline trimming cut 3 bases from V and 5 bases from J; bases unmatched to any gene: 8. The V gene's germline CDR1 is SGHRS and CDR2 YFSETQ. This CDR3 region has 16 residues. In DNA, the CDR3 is TGCGCCAGCAGCTCCCGCCGGGACAGGGGAGATCAGCCCCAGCATTTT. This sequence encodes CASSSRRDRGDQPQHF.

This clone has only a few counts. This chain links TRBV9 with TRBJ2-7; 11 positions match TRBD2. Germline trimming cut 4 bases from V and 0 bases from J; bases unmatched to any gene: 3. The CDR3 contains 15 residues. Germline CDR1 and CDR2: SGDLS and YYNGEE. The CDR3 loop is CASSPGLAASYEQYF. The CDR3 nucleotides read TGTGCCAGCAGCCCGGGACTAGCGGCCTCCTACGAGCAGTACTTC.

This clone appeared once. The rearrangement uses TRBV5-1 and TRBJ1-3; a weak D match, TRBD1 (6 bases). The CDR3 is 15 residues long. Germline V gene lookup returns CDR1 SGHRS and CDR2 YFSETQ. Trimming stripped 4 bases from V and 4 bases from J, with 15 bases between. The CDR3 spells CASSTDRNEGNTIYF. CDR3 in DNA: TGCGCCAGCAGCACAGACAGGAACGAGGGAAACACCATATATTTT.

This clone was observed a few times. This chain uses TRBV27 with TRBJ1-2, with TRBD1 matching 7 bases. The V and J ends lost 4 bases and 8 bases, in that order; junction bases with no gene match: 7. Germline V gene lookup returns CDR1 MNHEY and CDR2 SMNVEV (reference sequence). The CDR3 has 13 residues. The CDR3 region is CASSYTGDSGYTF. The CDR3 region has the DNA TGTGCCAGCAGTTATACAGGGGACTCGGGCTACACCTTC.

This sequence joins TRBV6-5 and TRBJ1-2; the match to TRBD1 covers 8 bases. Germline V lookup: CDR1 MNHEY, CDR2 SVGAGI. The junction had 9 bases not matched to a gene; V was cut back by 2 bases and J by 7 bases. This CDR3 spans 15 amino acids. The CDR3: CASSYRAGGEGGYTF. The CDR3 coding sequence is TGTGCCAGCAGTTACAGGGCAGGGGGCGAGGGTGGCTACACCTTC.

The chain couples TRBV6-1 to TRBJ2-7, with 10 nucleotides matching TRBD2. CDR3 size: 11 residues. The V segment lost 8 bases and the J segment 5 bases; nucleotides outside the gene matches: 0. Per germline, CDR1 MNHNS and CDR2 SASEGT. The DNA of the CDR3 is TGTGCCAGCGGACTAGCGGACGAGCAGTACTTC. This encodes CASGLADEQYF.

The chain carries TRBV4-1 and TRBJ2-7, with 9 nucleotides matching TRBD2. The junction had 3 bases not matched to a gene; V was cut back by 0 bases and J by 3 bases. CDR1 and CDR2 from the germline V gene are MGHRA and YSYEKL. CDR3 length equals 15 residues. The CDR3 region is CASSQDLAGNYEQYF. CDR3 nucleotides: TGCGCCAGCAGCCAAGATCTAGCGGGGAACTACGAGCAGTACTTC.

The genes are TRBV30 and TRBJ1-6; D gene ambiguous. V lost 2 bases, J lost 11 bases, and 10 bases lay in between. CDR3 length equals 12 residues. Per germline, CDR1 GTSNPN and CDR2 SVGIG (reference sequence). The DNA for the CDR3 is TGTGCCTGGAGTCAAATCGGGGCACCCCTCCACTTT. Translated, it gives CAWSQIGAPLHF.

The CDR3 DNA sequence: TGTGCCAGCAGTCAAACCGGGAGGGACCCCTACAATGAGCAGTTCTTC. Translated: CASSQTGRDPYNEQFF. This rearrangement joins TRBV11-3 to TRBJ2-1; 8 bases line up with TRBD2. Trimming cost V 6 bases and J 2 bases; bases outside gene matches: 9. The germline V gene has CDR1 SGHNT and CDR2 YENEEA. This CDR3 comprises 16 residues.